The T cell receptor (beta chain) under discussion was sequenced for a study of T cells after posttransplantation cyclophosphamide. Overall study results and limits: Recipient CMV seropositivity and CMV reactivation strongly tracked TRB clonality. Later post-transplant blood repertoires were often dominated by donor CD8+ memory clones.

Here immunoSEQ multiplex PCR was the method, and the copy in TCRdb shows in-frame clones only, minus some. The sample lists tens of thousands of clones; roughly 82% were seen once. V was pared by 1 base and J by 1 base, with 7 bases between. Germline CDR1 reads SEHNR; CDR2 reads FQNEAQ (reference sequence). The CDR3 loop spans 14 amino acids. On this clone itself: Its antigen is unknown.

The clonotype was recovered from a woman aged 55-69 years with a blood cancer, CMV-positive, and with a related stem cell donor. J is TRBJ1-2 and V is TRBV7-9, with D hard to call. The source material was PBMCs. The CDR3 loop is CASSLGQLNYGYTF. The CDR3 DNA sequence: TGTGCCAGCAGCTTAGGCCAACTTAACTATGGCTACACCTTC.